The text below deals with one T cell receptor (beta chain). The target antigen is unknown. These data come from a study of cytomegalovirus exposure and HLA in healthy donors. Findings and caveats of the study: Earlier analysis yielded a pattern in which most TCR beta V segments were productive about 90% or about 30% of the time. The only immune exposure information that was available was CMV serostatus. Across HLA loci, a later analysis found differing TCR association rates, with DRB1 most and HLA-C fewest.

V dropped 1 base and J dropped 6; count of bases not matched to a gene: 5. The CDR3 has 14 amino acids. The germline CDR1 and CDR2 sequences are MNHNY and SVGAGI (reference sequence). Primers included in the PCR were 60 Vbeta and 13 Jbeta primers. Assay: immunoSEQ multiplex PCR; the TCRdb copy retains only in-frame clones and omits some. The sample comprises hundreds of thousands of clones, over 65% of which are singletons, and about 16% rests with the top ten. Sequenced: PBMCs. The clonotype was recovered from a man aged 40-50 years in good health and CMV-seronegative. The rearrangement links TRBV6-6 to TRBJ2-7; 8 bases line up with TRBD1. The CDR3: CASSYWQGAGEQYF. CDR3 sequence (DNA): TGTGCCAGCAGTTACTGGCAGGGGGCGGGCGAGCAGTACTTC.